The entry below gives a single T cell receptor beta chain sequence along with its context. This record belongs to a study of radiotherapy plus CTLA-4 blockade in lung cancer. V shed 6 bases and J 1 base; nucleotides not matched to a gene: 8. CDR1 is MNHNS, CDR2 SASEGT, per germline. The CDR3 is 15 amino acids. The table came from immunoSEQ multiplex PCR; TCRdb's copy has only in-frame clones and leaves some out. Among roughly 90,000 clones listed, about 90% were seen once. The TCR sequence derives from a human donor with non-small cell lung cancer that progressed on radiotherapy plus ipilimumab. V usage is TRBV6-1 and J usage is TRBJ1-1, with TRBD1 identical over 7 bases. This material consisted of peripheral blood, taken from a patient treated with radiotherapy plus ipilimumab. Here the CDR3 DNA reads TGTGCCAGCAGACACGGGACAGCTAAGAACACTGAAGCTTTCTTT. This translates into CASRHGTAKNTEAFF.